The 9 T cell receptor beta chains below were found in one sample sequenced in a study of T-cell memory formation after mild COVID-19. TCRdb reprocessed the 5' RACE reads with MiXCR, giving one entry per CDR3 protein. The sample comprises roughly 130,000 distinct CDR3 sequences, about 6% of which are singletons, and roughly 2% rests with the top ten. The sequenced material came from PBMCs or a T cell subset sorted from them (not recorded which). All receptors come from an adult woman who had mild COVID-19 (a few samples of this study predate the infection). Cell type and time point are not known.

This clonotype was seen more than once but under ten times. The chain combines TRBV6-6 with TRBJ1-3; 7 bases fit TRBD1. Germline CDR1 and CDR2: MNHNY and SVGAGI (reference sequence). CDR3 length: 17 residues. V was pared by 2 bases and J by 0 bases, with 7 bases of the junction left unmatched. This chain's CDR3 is CASSYQPTGISGNTIYF. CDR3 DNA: TGTGCCAGCAGTTACCAACCGACAGGGATCTCTGGAAACACCATATATTTT.

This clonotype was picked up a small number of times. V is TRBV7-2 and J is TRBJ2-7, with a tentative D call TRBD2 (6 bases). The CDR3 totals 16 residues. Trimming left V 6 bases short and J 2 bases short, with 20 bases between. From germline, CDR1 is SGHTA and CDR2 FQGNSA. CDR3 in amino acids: CASRRGGERAPYEQYF. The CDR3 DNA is TGTGCCAGCAGGCGCGGAGGGGAGCGGGCGCCCTACGAGCAGTACTTC. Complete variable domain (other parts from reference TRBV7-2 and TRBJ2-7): GAGVSQSPSNKVTEKGKDVELRCDPISGHTALYWYRQSLGQGLEFLIYFQGNSAPDKSGLPSDRFSAERTGGSVSTLTIQRTQQEDSAVYLCASRRGGERAPYEQYFGPGTRLTVT.

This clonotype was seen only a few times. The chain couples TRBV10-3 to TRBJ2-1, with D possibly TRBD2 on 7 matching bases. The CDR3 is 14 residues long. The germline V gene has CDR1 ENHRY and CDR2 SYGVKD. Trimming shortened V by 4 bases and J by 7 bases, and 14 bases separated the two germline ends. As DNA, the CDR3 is TGTGCCATCAGTGCGGGGGGCCCCCGGAATGAGCAGTTCTTC. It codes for CAISAGGPRNEQFF.

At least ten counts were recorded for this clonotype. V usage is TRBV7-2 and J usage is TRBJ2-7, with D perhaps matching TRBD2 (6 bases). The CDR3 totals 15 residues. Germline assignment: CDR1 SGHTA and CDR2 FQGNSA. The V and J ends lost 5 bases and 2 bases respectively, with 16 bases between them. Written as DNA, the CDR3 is TGTGCCAGCAGCCCACGGGCGGGGACCACCTACGAGCAGTACTTC. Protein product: CASSPRAGTTYEQYF. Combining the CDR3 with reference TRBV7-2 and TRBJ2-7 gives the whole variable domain GAGVSQSPSNKVTEKGKDVELRCDPISGHTALYWYRQSLGQGLEFLIYFQGNSAPDKSGLPSDRFSAERTGGSVSTLTIQRTQQEDSAVYLCASSPRAGTTYEQYFGPGTRLTVT.

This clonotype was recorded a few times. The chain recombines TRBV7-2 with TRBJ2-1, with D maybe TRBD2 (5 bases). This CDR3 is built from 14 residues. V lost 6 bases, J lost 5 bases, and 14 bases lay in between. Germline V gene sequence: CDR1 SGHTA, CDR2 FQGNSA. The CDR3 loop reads CASSTRKGNNEQFF. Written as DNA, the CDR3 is TGTGCCAGCAGTACTAGAAAGGGAAACAATGAGCAGTTCTTC.

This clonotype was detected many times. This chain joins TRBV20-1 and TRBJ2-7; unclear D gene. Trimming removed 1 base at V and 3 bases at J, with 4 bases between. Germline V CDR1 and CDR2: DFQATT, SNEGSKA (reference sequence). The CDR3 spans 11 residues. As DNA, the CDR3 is TGCAGTGCTAGAGTAAGCTACGAGCAGTACTTC. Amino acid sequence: CSARVSYEQYF.

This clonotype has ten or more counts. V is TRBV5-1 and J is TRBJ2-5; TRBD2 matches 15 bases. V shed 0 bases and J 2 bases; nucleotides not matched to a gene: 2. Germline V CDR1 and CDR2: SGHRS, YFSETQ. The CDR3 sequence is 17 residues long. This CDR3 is CASSLAGLAGGQETQYF. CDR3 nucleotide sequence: TGCGCCAGCAGCTTGGCCGGACTAGCGGGGGGGCAAGAGACCCAGTACTTC.

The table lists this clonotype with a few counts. CDR3 in DNA: TGTGCCACCAGTGATCGGACTAGCGGGGTCGGTATGCAGTTCTTC. Protein product: CATSDRTSGVGMQFF. The gene calls are TRBV24-1 and TRBJ2-1; 12 nucleotides agree with TRBD2. The CDR3 extends over 15 amino acids. The ends lost 3 bases at V and 12 bases at J; junction bases unmatched: 8. Germline values: CDR1 KGHDR, CDR2 SFDVKD.

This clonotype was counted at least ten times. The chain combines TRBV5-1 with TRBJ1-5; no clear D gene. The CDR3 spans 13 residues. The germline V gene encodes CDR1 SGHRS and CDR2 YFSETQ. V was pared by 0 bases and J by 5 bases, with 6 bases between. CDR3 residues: CASSLASDQPQHF. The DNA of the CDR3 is TGCGCCAGCAGCTTGGCCAGTGATCAGCCCCAGCATTTT.